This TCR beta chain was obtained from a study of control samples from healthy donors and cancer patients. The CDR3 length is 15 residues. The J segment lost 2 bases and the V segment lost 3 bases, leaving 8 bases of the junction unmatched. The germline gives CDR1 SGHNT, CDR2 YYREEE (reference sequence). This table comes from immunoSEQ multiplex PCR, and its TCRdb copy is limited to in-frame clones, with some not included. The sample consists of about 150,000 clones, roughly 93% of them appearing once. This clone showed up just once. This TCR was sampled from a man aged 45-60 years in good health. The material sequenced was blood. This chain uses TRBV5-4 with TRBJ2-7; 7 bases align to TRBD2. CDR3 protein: CASSYFTGGAYEQYF. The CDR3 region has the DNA TGTGCCAGCAGCTACTTCACGGGAGGAGCCTACGAGCAGTACTTC.